A single sample is the source of the 26 T cell receptor beta chains below, sequenced in a study of Ad26.COV2.S vaccination and SARS-CoV-2 variants (dated by TCRdb to the early 2020s). Library prep was done by the immunoSEQ multiplex PCR assay. TCRdb's version of the immuneACCESS table is confined to in-frame rearrangements and falls short of the full clone set. An unresolved V gene accounts for under half of the shortfall where checked; the remainder is of unknown origin. The table for this sample lists 440,000 or so clones; 92% of them were counted only once. The ten largest clones represent less than 2% of the sample. The sample's treatment or condition, from its label and the paper: some 19 received Ad26.COV2.S at low or high dose, single or two shots; a few received placebo; per-sample allocation not given. For vaccine and placebo recipients, repertoires were sequenced using samples collected on day 63 after the first injection.

The input for sequencing was peripheral blood, taken in a trial of Ad26.COV2.S vaccine versus placebo. These receptors all come from a person between 18 and 65 years old who received the Ad26.COV2.S COVID-19 vaccine or a placebo.

CDR3 nucleotide sequence: TGTGCCAGCAGTTTAGCGGGCTTTACCTACGAGCAGTACTTC. Protein product: CASSLAGFTYEQYF. This chain connects TRBV6-5 to TRBJ2-7; 7 bases are a match to TRBD2. The ends lost 4 bases at V and 2 bases at J; junction bases unmatched: 5. CDR1 is MNHEY, CDR2 SVGAGI, per germline. The CDR3 sequence is 14 residues long.

The chain combines TRBV4-3 with TRBJ2-7; 8 bases match TRBD1. The CDR3 totals 14 residues. Per the germline V gene, CDR1 is LGHNA and CDR2 is YSLEER. V lost 5 bases to trimming and J lost 6 bases; unmatched junction nucleotides: 9. The CDR3 DNA is TGCGCCAGCAGCATAGGACAGGGATCATCCGAGCAGTACTTC. Its translation: CASSIGQGSSEQYF.

The chain uses TRBV6-6 and TRBJ2-5, with D perhaps TRBD1 (6 bases). Trimming took off 5 bases at V and 0 bases at J, with 13 bases between the two ends. CDR1 and CDR2 (germline): MNHNY, SVGAGI (reference sequence). The CDR3 spans 15 residues. CDR3 protein: CASSQRTVNQETQYF. In DNA form, the CDR3 reads TGTGCCAGCAGTCAGAGGACAGTTAACCAAGAGACCCAGTACTTC.

The V gene is TRBV7-6, the J gene TRBJ2-5; 10 bases line up with TRBD1. The CDR3 loop spans 15 amino acids. Germline CDR1 reads SGHVS; CDR2 reads FNYEAQ. The J segment lost 5 bases and the V segment lost 3 bases, leaving 6 bases of the junction unmatched. CDR3 protein: CASSFDRGLEETQYF. In DNA form, the CDR3 reads TGTGCCAGCAGCTTTGACAGGGGGCTGGAGGAGACCCAGTACTTC.

The chain recombines TRBV4-3 with TRBJ2-2, with D hard to call. CDR3 length equals 15 residues. The germline CDR1 and CDR2 sequences are LGHNA and YSLEER. V lost 4 bases to trimming and J lost 0 bases, with 9 bases between them. The CDR3 sequence: CASSRNTPNTGELFF. Written as DNA, the CDR3 is TGCGCCAGCAGCCGTAACACTCCGAACACCGGGGAGCTGTTTTTT.

This chain joins TRBV19 and TRBJ1-5; D remains unclear. The CDR3 is 16 amino acids. The V end was cut by 1 base, the J end by 1 base, with 11 bases between. The germline gives CDR1 LNHDA, CDR2 SQIVND (reference sequence). DNA of the CDR3: TGTGCCAGTAGTATAGGCACCCGACCGAGCAATCAGCCCCAGCATTTT. Protein: CASSIGTRPSNQPQHF.

This clone has a handful of counts. The J gene is TRBJ2-7, the V gene TRBV21-1; the DNA was not compared with TRBD1, the D call given in the table. TRBV21-1 is flagged as a pseudogene. The CDR3 is 13 residues long. The CDR3 region is CASSRDSCHEQYF. The CDR3 DNA is TGTGCCAGCAGCCGGGACAGTTGTCACGAGCAGTACTTC.

This chain connects TRBV5-5 to TRBJ1-2; TRBD1 matches at 7 bases. V shed 0 bases, J shed 2 bases, and the junction held 4 bases outside the gene matches. The V gene's germline CDR1 is SGHKS and CDR2 YYEKEE (reference sequence). This CDR3 comprises 15 residues. The CDR3 DNA follows: TGTGCCAGCAGCTTGGAGGGACAGAAGAACTATGGCTACACCTTC. Translated: CASSLEGQKNYGYTF.

The chain carries TRBV19 and TRBJ1-1, with 7 bases lining up with TRBD1. After removal of 1 base from V and 1 base from J, the junction contained 0 bases not matched to a gene. The CDR3 contains 14 residues. Germline V lookup: CDR1 LNHDA, CDR2 SQIVND (reference sequence). CDR3 in amino acids: CASSIGDRNTEAFF. In DNA, the CDR3 is TGTGCCAGTAGTATAGGGGACAGGAACACTGAAGCTTTCTTT.

The J gene is TRBJ2-7, the V gene TRBV19; D perhaps matches TRBD1 (6 bases). V lost 5 bases and J 2 bases, leaving 13 bases between the germline ends. Germline CDR1 reads LNHDA; CDR2 reads SQIVND (reference sequence). The length of the CDR3 is 14 residues. The CDR3: CASSPGRTAYEQYF. The CDR3 nucleotides read TGTGCCAGTAGTCCTGGTAGGACAGCCTACGAGCAGTACTTC.

This clone was counted a single time. V usage is TRBV30 and J usage is TRBJ2-1; D is ambiguous. The CDR3 is 14 amino acids. Germline CDR1 is GTSNPN and CDR2 is SVGIG (reference sequence). V lost 0 bases to trimming and J lost 0 bases, with 6 bases between them. CDR3 sequence (DNA): TGTGCCTGGAGTGTACCGAGCTCCTACAATGAGCAGTTCTTC. Translating it yields CAWSVPSSYNEQFF.

The chain has TRBV12-1 and TRBJ1-2. TRBV12-1 is an annotated pseudogene. The CDR3 spans 14 residues. The CDR3 DNA reads TGTGCCAGCAGCTTTGCGTCGGCCCGCTATGGCTACACCTTC. This sequence encodes CASSFASARYGYTF.

The rearrangement links TRBV2 to TRBJ1-2; D possibly corresponds to TRBD1 (5 bases). Between the trimmed V and J ends, which lost 2 bases and 2 bases, there was a span of 12 bases. The V gene's germline CDR1 is SNHLY and CDR2 FYNNEI. The CDR3 contains 15 residues. In DNA, the CDR3 is TGTGCCAGCAGTGAAACCTCCCGGGACAACTATGGCTACACCTTC. Translating it yields CASSETSRDNYGYTF.

This chain links TRBV12-3 or TRBV12-4 with TRBJ1-5; TRBD1 matches 7 bases. Trimming at V came to 6 bases and at J to 4 bases, leaving 3 bases not matched to a gene. The CDR3 length is 13 residues. CDR3 loop: CASRRTGNQPQHF. For the CDR3, the DNA is TGTGCCAGCAGGCGGACAGGTAATCAGCCCCAGCATTTT.

The gene calls are TRBV19 and TRBJ2-4, with 8 bases matching TRBD2. Unmatched junction bases numbered 11, after V lost 5 bases and J lost 2 bases. CDR3 length: 17 residues. Germline values: CDR1 LNHDA, CDR2 SQIVND (reference sequence). The CDR3 nucleotides read TGTGCCAGTAGTTGGGGACTAGTGACGATTACCAAAAACATTCAGTACTTC. Residues: CASSWGLVTITKNIQYF.

This chain uses TRBV5-5 with TRBJ1-4, with D possibly being TRBD1 (5 bases). Germline V CDR1 and CDR2: SGHKS, YYEKEE (reference sequence). V dropped 2 bases and J dropped 4 bases, with 9 bases sitting between them. The CDR3 has 14 amino acids. CDR3 DNA sequence: TGTGCCAGCAGCTTCTGGGGGGGTAATGAAAAACTGTTTTTT. It yields the protein CASSFWGGNEKLFF.

This clone was counted once. V gene TRBV11-2 combines with J gene TRBJ2-1; 8 bases agree with TRBD2. The CDR3 has 18 residues. Per germline, CDR1 SGHAT and CDR2 FQNNGV. J lost 5 bases, V lost 6 bases, and 18 bases had no gene match. CDR3 sequence: CASRFIRSVVRGDNEQFF. The CDR3 region has the DNA TGTGCCAGCAGGTTTATTCGATCGGTGGTGCGGGGGGACAATGAGCAGTTCTTC.

The sample holds a few counts of this clone. In DNA, the CDR3 is TGCGCCAGCAGTGATGATTCGGGAAACACCATATATTTT. It yields the protein CASSDDSGNTIYF. The rearrangement links TRBV10-1 to TRBJ1-3; no definite D call. The CDR3 is 13 amino acids. Germline CDR1 is WNHNN and CDR2 is SYGVQD (reference sequence). Trimming took off 3 bases at V and 4 bases at J, with 7 bases between the two ends.

The chain carries TRBV12-5 and TRBJ1-4; no reliable D call. The CDR3 loop spans 17 amino acids. Germline-derived CDR1 and CDR2 are LGHNT and FRNRAP. V dropped 7 bases and J dropped 3 bases, with 21 bases sitting between them. The CDR3 bases are TGTGCTAGTGCTAGTATCGCGGAGGGTCGAGCTAATGAAAAACTGTTTTTT. This codes for CASASIAEGRANEKLFF. The full variable domain, rest sourced from reference TRBV12-5 and TRBJ1-4, is DARVTQTPRHKVTEMGQEVTMRCQPILGHNTVFWYRQTMMQGLELLAYFRNRAPLDDSGMPKDRFSAEMPDATLATLKIQPSEPRDSAVYFCASASIAEGRANEKLFFGSGTQLSVL.

The V and J genes are TRBV19 and TRBJ1-4, with TRBD1 matching 7 bases. The CDR3 covers 15 residues. Trimming cost V 5 bases and J 7 bases; bases outside gene matches: 10. Germline V gene sequence: CDR1 LNHDA, CDR2 SQIVND (reference sequence). CDR3 nucleotides: TGTGCCAGTAGTCTAACAGGGGCGCTAGGTGAAAAACTGTTTTTT. Translated, it gives CASSLTGALGEKLFF.

In this sample, this clone turned up once. The chain employs TRBV27 and TRBJ2-3; possibly TRBD2 for D (7 bases). The CDR3 spans 15 residues. Germline CDR1 is MNHEY and CDR2 is SMNVEV (reference sequence). Trimming removed 2 bases at V and 4 bases at J, with 13 bases between. The CDR3 DNA is TGTGCCAGCAGTTTAAGGGGGGGGGTATCAGATACGCAGTATTTT. Protein sequence: CASSLRGGVSDTQYF.

This chain connects TRBV19 to TRBJ1-5, with TRBD1 identical over 7 bases. The germline CDR1 and CDR2 sequences are LNHDA and SQIVND (reference sequence). With 5 bases clipped from V and 0 bases from J, the junction kept 10 bases outside the gene matches. The CDR3 covers 17 residues. Here the CDR3 DNA reads TGTGCCAGTAGTGTTTACTGGGGACAGTATAGCAATCAGCCCCAGCATTTT. It yields the protein CASSVYWGQYSNQPQHF. The complete variable domain, with remaining parts taken from reference TRBV19 and TRBJ1-5, reads DGGITQSPKYLFRKEGQNVTLSCEQNLNHDAMYWYRQDPGQGLRLIYYSQIVNDFQKGDIAEGYSVSREKKESFPLTVTSAQKNPTAFYLCASSVYWGQYSNQPQHFGDGTRLSIL.

This chain links TRBV6-5 with TRBJ2-2; D gene unclear. Germline V gene sequence: CDR1 MNHEY, CDR2 SVGAGI. This CDR3 is built from 15 residues. V lost 2 bases and J 2 bases, leaving 9 bases between the germline ends. The CDR3 sequence is CASSYGTPNTGELFF. The CDR3 nucleotides read TGTGCCAGCAGTTACGGCACACCTAACACCGGGGAGCTGTTTTTT.

The chain employs TRBV4-3 and TRBJ1-1; possibly TRBD1 for D (6 bases). This CDR3 is built from 17 residues. V shed 0 bases and J shed 4 bases, with 18 bases lying between them. The germline gives CDR1 LGHNA, CDR2 YSLEER. The CDR3 coding sequence is TGCGCCAGCAGCCAAGAATTGAGTAGGGGAGGGGGCACTGAAGCTTTCTTT. It yields the protein CASSQELSRGGGTEAFF.

This chain links TRBV5-4 with TRBJ1-2; D not certain. In germline, CDR1 is SGHNT, CDR2 YYREEE (reference sequence). This CDR3 is 12 amino acids long. Trimming left V 0 bases short and J 4 bases short, with 4 bases between. CDR3 in amino acids: CASSLASYGYTF. The CDR3 nucleotides are TGTGCCAGCAGCTTGGCCTCCTATGGCTACACCTTC.

This clone occurred once. The V call is TRBV29-1, the J call TRBJ2-7; 9 nucleotides line up with TRBD2. Germline-derived CDR1 and CDR2 are SQVTM and ANQGSEA. The J segment lost 6 bases and the V segment lost 1 base, leaving 4 bases of the junction unmatched. This CDR3 is built from 13 residues. CDR3 sequence (DNA): TGCAGCGTTGAAGGTGCTAGCGGGGTCGAGCAGTACTTC. Its protein product is CSVEGASGVEQYF.